The next 17 T cell receptor beta chains were all read from a single sample in a study of T cell changes during pregnancy in multiple sclerosis (dated by TCRdb to about 2019). Libraries came from the immunoSEQ multiplex PCR assay. TCRdb obtained this table from immuneACCESS and retained in-frame rearrangements with V and J assigned. These tables miss some clones; where compared with another copy, unresolved V genes account for less than half of the shortfall, and the remainder is unexplained. The sample table shows 15,000 to 20,000 clones, and approximately 88% are seen once. 5% to 6.5% of the sample is in the top ten clones. The specimen comprised CD8+ T cells from peripheral blood mononuclear cells, sampled after pregnancy. Receptor source: a female donor in good health, enrolled as a control in a pregnancy study.

This chain connects TRBV7-2 to TRBJ2-3, with 10 bases fitting TRBD2. This CDR3 contains 16 residues. Germline loops: CDR1 SGHTA, CDR2 FQGNSA. V was pared by 10 bases and J by 2 bases, with 12 bases of the junction left unmatched. CDR3 DNA: TGTGCCACCAGGGAGGCTAGCGGGGGCCCCACAGATACGCAGTATTTT. As protein: CATREASGGPTDTQYF.

The chain recombines TRBV9 with TRBJ1-4, with unresolved D. V lost 4 bases to trimming and J lost 0 bases, with 16 bases between them. The CDR3 spans 17 residues. Germline V gives CDR1 SGDLS, CDR2 YYNGEE. The CDR3 loop is CASSQDEGRTTNEKLFF. Written as DNA, the CDR3 is TGTGCCAGCAGCCAAGACGAGGGCCGGACAACTAATGAAAAACTGTTTTTT.

The rearrangement joins TRBV19 to TRBJ1-2; the match to TRBD1 covers 9 bases. V lost 5 bases, J lost 6 bases, and 1 base stayed unmatched. Germline V gene sequence: CDR1 LNHDA, CDR2 SQIVND (reference sequence). The CDR3 runs to 12 residues. The CDR3 loop is CASSWTGDGYTF. The CDR3, as DNA: TGTGCCAGTAGTTGGACAGGGGATGGCTACACCTTC. Full variable domain (rest looked up from reference TRBV19 and TRBJ1-2): DGGITQSPKYLFRKEGQNVTLSCEQNLNHDAMYWYRQDPGQGLRLIYYSQIVNDFQKGDIAEGYSVSREKKESFPLTVTSAQKNPTAFYLCASSWTGDGYTFGSGTRLTVV.

In this sample, this clone turned up a few times. The chain combines TRBV2 with TRBJ1-3, with D tentatively TRBD1 (6 bases). V dropped 6 bases and J dropped 0 bases, with 15 bases sitting between them. Germline assignment: CDR1 SNHLY and CDR2 FYNNEI. The CDR3 runs 16 residues. CDR3 amino acids: CASSQGQAFSGNTIYF. For the CDR3, the DNA is TGTGCCAGCAGCCAGGGGCAGGCCTTCTCTGGAAACACCATATATTTT.

The V call is TRBV19, the J call TRBJ2-5; 7 nucleotides match TRBD1. Germline V lookup: CDR1 LNHDA, CDR2 SQIVND (reference sequence). Trimming at V came to 5 bases and at J to 5 bases, leaving 8 bases not matched to a gene. The CDR3 loop spans 14 amino acids. The CDR3 reads CASSDSQGPETQYF. In nucleotides, the CDR3 is TGTGCCAGTAGTGACTCACAGGGGCCGGAGACCCAGTACTTC.

V usage is TRBV27 and J usage is TRBJ1-2, with a weak D call TRBD1 (5 bases). V was cut by 2 bases and J by 5 bases, with 15 bases left in between. CDR1 and CDR2 from the germline V gene are MNHEY and SMNVEV (reference sequence). This CDR3 is built from 15 residues. The CDR3 loop is CASSLVGNRPYGYTF. CDR3 coding DNA: TGTGCCAGCAGTTTAGTGGGGAACAGGCCTTATGGCTACACCTTC.

The V and J genes are TRBV6-4 and TRBJ2-7, with D tentatively TRBD2 (5 bases). Germline V CDR1 and CDR2: MRHNA, SNTAGT. The length of the CDR3 is 14 residues. Trimming took 3 bases from V and 2 from J, leaving 11 bases between them. The DNA for the CDR3 is TGTGCCAGCAGTGAAAGGGCGGGCGCCTACGAGCAGTACTTC. As protein: CASSERAGAYEQYF.

V usage is TRBV30 and J usage is TRBJ1-1; D is uncertain. With 1 base removed from V and 5 bases from J, the gap between germline ends came to 8 bases. The CDR3 spans 12 residues. The germline gives CDR1 GTSNPN, CDR2 SVGIG (reference sequence). The CDR3 DNA is TGTGCCTGGAGTGAGGCGGCAACTGAAGCTTTCTTT. It translates to CAWSEAATEAFF. Drawing the rest from reference TRBV30 and TRBJ1-1, the complete variable domain is SQTIHQWPATLVQPVGSPLSLECTVEGTSNPNLYWYRQAAGRGLQLLFYSVGIGQISSEVPQNLSASRPQDRQFILSSKKLLLSDSGFYLCAWSEAATEAFFGQGTRLTVV.

The chain couples TRBV5-1 to TRBJ2-1; TRBD2 aligns across 8 bases. The CDR3 extends over 16 amino acids. The junction had 12 bases not matched to a gene; V was cut back by 4 bases and J by 6 bases. Per the germline V gene, CDR1 is SGHRS and CDR2 is YFSETQ. CDR3 region: CASSKEGRGALNEQFF. As DNA, the CDR3 is TGCGCCAGCAGCAAGGAGGGGCGGGGGGCTCTCAATGAGCAGTTCTTC.

The V gene is TRBV7-9, the J gene TRBJ1-4; D is ambiguous. V lost 4 bases, J lost 0 bases, and 6 bases lay in between. The CDR3 covers 14 residues. The germline V gene has CDR1 SEHNR and CDR2 FQNEAQ (reference sequence). The CDR3 nucleotides are TGTGCCAGCAGCTCTCCTACAACTAATGAAAAACTGTTTTTT. This codes for CASSSPTTNEKLFF. The full variable domain, its missing parts supplied by reference TRBV7-9 and TRBJ1-4, is DTGVSQNPRHKITKRGQNVTFRCDPISEHNRLYWYRQTLGQGPEFLTYFQNEAQLEKSRLLSDRFSAERPKGSFSTLEIQRTEQGDSAMYLCASSSPTTNEKLFFGSGTQLSVL.

This clone was observed a few times. The chain uses TRBV9 and TRBJ2-5; TRBD2 might be the D (7 bases). The CDR3 loop spans 16 amino acids. The germline gives CDR1 SGDLS, CDR2 YYNGEE. V was cut by 3 bases and J by 2 bases, with 17 bases left in between. Here the CDR3 DNA reads TGTGCCAGCAGCGAGGGCCATAGGGGGGGACAAGAGACCCAGTACTTC. Protein: CASSEGHRGGQETQYF.

The chain uses TRBV7-3 and TRBJ2-5; TRBD2 matches at 9 bases. V lost 8 bases and J lost 5; bases outside the gene matches: 6. Germline loops: CDR1 SGHTA, CDR2 FQGTGA. The CDR3 consists of 13 residues. CDR3 coding DNA: TGTGCCAGCTCGCAGCGGGGGGTGGAGACCCAGTACTTC. Its translation: CASSQRGVETQYF.

There are a few counts of this clone. Other DNA sequences from this sample encode an identical CDR3 as well. V is TRBV5-6 and J is TRBJ1-1; unclear D gene. The CDR3 runs 14 residues. CDR1 is SGHDT and CDR2 is YYEEEE in the germline V gene. V lost 4 bases to trimming and J lost 5 bases, with 15 bases between them. CDR3 sequence reads: CASSLVGVGTEAFF. The CDR3 nucleotides are TGTGCCAGCAGCCTAGTGGGAGTTGGAACTGAAGCTTTCTTT.

Only a few counts were recorded for this clone. This chain joins TRBV4-3 and TRBJ2-3, with TRBD1 matching over 10 bases. The J segment lost 5 bases and the V segment lost 7 bases, leaving 6 bases of the junction unmatched. The CDR3 runs 14 residues. Germline values: CDR1 LGHNA, CDR2 YSLEER. This chain's CDR3 is CASKPGQGIDTQYF. Written as DNA, the CDR3 is TGCGCCAGCAAACCGGGACAGGGGATAGATACGCAGTATTTT.

The chain has TRBV4-3 and TRBJ2-2; 10 bases map to TRBD2. Germline CDR1 LGHNA, CDR2 YSLEER. CDR3 size: 16 residues. The trim removed 2 bases at V and 7 bases at J, leaving 7 bases unmatched. The CDR3 sequence: CASSQWSGGGSGELFF. CDR3 bases: TGCGCCAGCAGCCAATGGAGCGGGGGGGGTAGCGGGGAGCTGTTTTTT.

The chain employs TRBV4-2 and TRBJ1-5; no definite D call. V was trimmed by 0 bases and J by 6 bases, leaving 12 bases between them. From germline, CDR1 is LGHNA and CDR2 YNFKEQ. The CDR3 loop spans 15 amino acids. The CDR3 DNA sequence: TGTGCCAGCAGCCAAGATATAAACAGTGTTCAGCCCCAGCATTTT. Its protein product is CASSQDINSVQPQHF.

V and J are TRBV27 and TRBJ2-6; 12 bases are shared with TRBD1. CDR1 is MNHEY and CDR2 is SMNVEV in the germline V gene (reference sequence). The ends lost 0 bases at V and 2 bases at J; junction bases unmatched: 5. The CDR3 sequence is 19 residues long. CDR3: CASSLSGQGAFTGANVLTF. CDR3 in DNA: TGTGCCAGCAGTTTATCGGGACAGGGGGCCTTTACTGGGGCCAACGTCCTGACTTTC.